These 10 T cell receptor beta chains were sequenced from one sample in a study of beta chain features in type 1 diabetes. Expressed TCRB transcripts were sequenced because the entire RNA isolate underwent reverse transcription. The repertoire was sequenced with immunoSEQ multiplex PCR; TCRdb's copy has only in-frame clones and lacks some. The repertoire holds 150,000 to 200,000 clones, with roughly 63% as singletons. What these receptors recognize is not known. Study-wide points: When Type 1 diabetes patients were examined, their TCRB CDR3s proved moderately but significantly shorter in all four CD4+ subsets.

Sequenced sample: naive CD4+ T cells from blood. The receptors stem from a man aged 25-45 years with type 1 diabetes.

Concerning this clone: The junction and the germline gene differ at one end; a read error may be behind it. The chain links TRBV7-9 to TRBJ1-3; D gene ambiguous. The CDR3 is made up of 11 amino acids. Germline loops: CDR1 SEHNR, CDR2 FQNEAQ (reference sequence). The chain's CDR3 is CTASSGNTIYF. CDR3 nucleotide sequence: TGCACAGCTAGCTCTGGAAACACCATATATTTT. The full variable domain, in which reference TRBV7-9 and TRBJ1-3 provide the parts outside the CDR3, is DTGVSQNPRHKITKRGQNVTFRCDPISEHNRLYWYRQTLGQGPEFLTYFQNEAQLEKSRLLSDRFSAERPKGSFSTLEIQRTEQGDSAMYLCTASSGNTIYFGEGSWLTVV.

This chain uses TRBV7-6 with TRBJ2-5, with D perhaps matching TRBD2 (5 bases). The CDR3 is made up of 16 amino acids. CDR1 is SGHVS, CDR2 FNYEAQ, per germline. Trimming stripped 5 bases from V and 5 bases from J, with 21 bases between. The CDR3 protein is CASSEPESEGTETQYF. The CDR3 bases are TGTGCCAGCAGCGAACCCGAATCCGAGGGAACGGAGACCCAGTACTTC. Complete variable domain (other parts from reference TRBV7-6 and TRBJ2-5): GAGVSQSPRYKVTKRGQDVALRCDPISGHVSLYWYRQALGQGPEFLTYFNYEAQQDKSGLPNDRFSAERPEGSISTLTIQRTEQRDSAMYRCASSEPESEGTETQYFGPGTRLLVL.

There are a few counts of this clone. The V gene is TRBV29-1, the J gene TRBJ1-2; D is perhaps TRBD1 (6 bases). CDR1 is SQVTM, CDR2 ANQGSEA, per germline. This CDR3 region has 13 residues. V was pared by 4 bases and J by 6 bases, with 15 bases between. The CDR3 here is CSVGGQLVNGYTF. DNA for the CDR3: TGCAGCGTTGGTGGACAGCTGGTTAATGGCTACACCTTC.

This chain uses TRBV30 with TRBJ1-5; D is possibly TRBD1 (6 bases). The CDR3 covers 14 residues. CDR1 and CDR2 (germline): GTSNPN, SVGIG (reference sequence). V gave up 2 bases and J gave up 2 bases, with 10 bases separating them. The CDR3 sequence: CAWSRAGGNQPQHF. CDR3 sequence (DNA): TGTGCCTGGAGTCGGGCAGGGGGCAATCAGCCCCAGCATTTT. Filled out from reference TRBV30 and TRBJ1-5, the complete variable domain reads SQTIHQWPATLVQPVGSPLSLECTVEGTSNPNLYWYRQAAGRGLQLLFYSVGIGQISSEVPQNLSASRPQDRQFILSSKKLLLSDSGFYLCAWSRAGGNQPQHFGDGTRLSIL.

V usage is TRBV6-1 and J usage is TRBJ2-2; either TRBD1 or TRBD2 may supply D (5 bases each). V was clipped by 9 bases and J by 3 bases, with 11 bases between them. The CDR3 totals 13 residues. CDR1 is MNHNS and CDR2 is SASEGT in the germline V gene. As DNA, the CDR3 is TGTGCCAGTCTTTGGGGGTACACCGGGGAGCTGTTTTTT. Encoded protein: CASLWGYTGELFF.

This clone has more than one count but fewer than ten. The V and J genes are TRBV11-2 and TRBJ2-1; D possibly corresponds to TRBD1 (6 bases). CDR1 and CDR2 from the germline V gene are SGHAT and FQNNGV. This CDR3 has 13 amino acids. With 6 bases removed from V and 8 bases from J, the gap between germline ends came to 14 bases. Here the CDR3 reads CASRENRVHEQFF. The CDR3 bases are TGTGCCAGCAGGGAGAACAGGGTCCATGAGCAGTTCTTC. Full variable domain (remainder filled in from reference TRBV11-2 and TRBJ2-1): EAGVAQSPRYKIIEKRQSVAFWCNPISGHATLYWYQQILGQGPKLLIQFQNNGVVDDSQLPKDRFSAERLKGVDSTLKIQPAKLEDSAVYLCASRENRVHEQFFGPGTRLTVL.

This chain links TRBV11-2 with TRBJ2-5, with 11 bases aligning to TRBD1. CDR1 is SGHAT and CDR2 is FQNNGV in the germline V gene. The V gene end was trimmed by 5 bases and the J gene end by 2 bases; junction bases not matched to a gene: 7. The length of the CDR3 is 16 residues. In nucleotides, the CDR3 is TGTGCCAGCAGCCCTCGGACAGGGGGCAAGCAAGAGACCCAGTACTTC. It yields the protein CASSPRTGGKQETQYF.

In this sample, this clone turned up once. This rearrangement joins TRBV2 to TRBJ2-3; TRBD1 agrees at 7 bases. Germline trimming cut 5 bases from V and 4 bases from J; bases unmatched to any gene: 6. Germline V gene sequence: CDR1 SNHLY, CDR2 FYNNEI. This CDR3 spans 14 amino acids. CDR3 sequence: CASSPGTEADTQYF. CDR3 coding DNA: TGTGCCAGCAGTCCCGGGACAGAGGCAGATACGCAGTATTTT.

CDR3 DNA sequence: TGTGCCAGCAGTGAACAGGGTATCGGGTATGGCTACACCTTC. This encodes CASSEQGIGYGYTF. The genes are TRBV2 and TRBJ1-2, with a tentative D call TRBD1 (5 bases). The CDR3 runs to 14 residues. Germline CDR1 and CDR2: SNHLY and FYNNEI. V lost 2 bases to trimming and J lost 5 bases, with 12 bases between them.

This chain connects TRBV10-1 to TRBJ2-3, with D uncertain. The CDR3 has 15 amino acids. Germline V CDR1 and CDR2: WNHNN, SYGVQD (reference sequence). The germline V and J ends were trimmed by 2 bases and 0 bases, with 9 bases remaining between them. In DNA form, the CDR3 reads TGCGCCAGCAGTGAGGCCACGGACAGCACAGATACGCAGTATTTT. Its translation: CASSEATDSTDTQYF.